This T cell receptor (beta chain) was identified in a study of blood T cell repertoires in COVID-19. Study information: The United States, Italy and Spain were the sources of the acute and convalescent COVID-19 samples. PBMCs, B-cell-depleted T cells, or T cells provided the cDNA or gDNA that made up the material.

Per the study methods: Nucleated cell counts were estimated from reference gene primer amplification. The repertoire was sequenced with immunoSEQ multiplex PCR; TCRdb's copy has only in-frame clones and lacks some. V and J calls and clone size are those listed in that table; D and trimming were worked out from the DNA. The repertoire includes tens of thousands of clones, roughly 78% of them detected once, and about 9.4% sits in the top ten. The CDR3 covers 13 residues. Germline CDR1 is SGDLS and CDR2 is YYNGEE. The ends were cut back, 2 bases at V and 1 base at J, with 5 bases in the middle. This clone has a single count.

Input material: peripheral blood. The TCR comes from a woman in her sixties or seventies with acute or convalescent COVID-19. The chain has TRBV9 and TRBJ2-3; unclear D gene. CDR3 sequence: CASSVSGTDTQYF. The CDR3 region has the DNA TGTGCCAGCAGCGTTTCTGGCACAGATACGCAGTATTTT.